This T cell receptor beta chain was identified during a study of cytomegalovirus exposure and HLA in healthy donors. A multiplex PCR was run with 60 Vbeta primers and 13 Jbeta primers. Assay: immunoSEQ multiplex PCR; the TCRdb copy retains only in-frame clones and omits some. The table shows about 210,000 clones, with 70% to 80% occurring only once. General study results and limits: Of the V segments, some could not be distinguished, including TRBV6-2 and TRBV6-3, and were excluded.

The CDR3 is 14 amino acids. This clone was seen once. Its antigen is currently unknown. The sample taken for sequencing was PBMCs. The origin of this receptor is a male donor in good health and CMV-seropositive. The J gene is TRBJ1-1, the V gene TRBV12-2; the table names TRBD1, a call not compared with the DNA. TRBV12-2 is noted as a pseudogene. CDR3 amino acids: CASRLGPGFGEAFF. The CDR3 coding sequence is TGTGCAAGTCGCTTAGGACCAGGGTTCGGTGAAGCTTTCTTT.